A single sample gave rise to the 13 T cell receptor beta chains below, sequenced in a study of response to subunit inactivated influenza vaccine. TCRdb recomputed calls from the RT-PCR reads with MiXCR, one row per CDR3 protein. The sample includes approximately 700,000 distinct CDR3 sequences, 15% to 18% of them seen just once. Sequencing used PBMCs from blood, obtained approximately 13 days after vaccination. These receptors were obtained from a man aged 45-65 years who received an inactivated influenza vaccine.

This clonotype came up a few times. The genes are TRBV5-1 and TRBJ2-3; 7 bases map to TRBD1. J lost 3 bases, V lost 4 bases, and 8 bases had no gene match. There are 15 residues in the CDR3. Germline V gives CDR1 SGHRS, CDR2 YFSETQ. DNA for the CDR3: TGCGCCAGCAGCCTCAGACAGGGAGAAACAGATACGCAGTATTTT. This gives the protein CASSLRQGETDTQYF.

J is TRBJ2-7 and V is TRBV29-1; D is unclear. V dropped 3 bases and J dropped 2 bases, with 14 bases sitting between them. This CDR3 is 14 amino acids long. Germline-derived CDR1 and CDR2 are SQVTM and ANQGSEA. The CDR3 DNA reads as TGCAGCGTTGAGGTTGGGCGTTCGACCTACGAGCAGTACTTC. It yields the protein CSVEVGRSTYEQYF.

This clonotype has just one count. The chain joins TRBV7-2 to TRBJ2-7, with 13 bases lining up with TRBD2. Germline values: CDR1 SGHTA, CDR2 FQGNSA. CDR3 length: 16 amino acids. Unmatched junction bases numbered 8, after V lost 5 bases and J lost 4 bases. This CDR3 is CASSLGTSGVRYEQYF. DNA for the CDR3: TGTGCCAGCAGCCTCGGGACTAGCGGGGTAAGGTACGAGCAGTACTTC. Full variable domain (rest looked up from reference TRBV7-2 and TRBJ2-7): GAGVSQSPSNKVTEKGKDVELRCDPISGHTALYWYRQSLGQGLEFLIYFQGNSAPDKSGLPSDRFSAERTGGSVSTLTIQRTQQEDSAVYLCASSLGTSGVRYEQYFGPGTRLTVT.

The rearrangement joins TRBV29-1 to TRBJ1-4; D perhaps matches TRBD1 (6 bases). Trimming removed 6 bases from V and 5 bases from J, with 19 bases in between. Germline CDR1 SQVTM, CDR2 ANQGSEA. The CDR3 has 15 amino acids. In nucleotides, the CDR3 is TGCAGCGTCCTTCGCCGACAGGAGCAGAATGAAAAACTGTTTTTT. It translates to CSVLRRQEQNEKLFF.

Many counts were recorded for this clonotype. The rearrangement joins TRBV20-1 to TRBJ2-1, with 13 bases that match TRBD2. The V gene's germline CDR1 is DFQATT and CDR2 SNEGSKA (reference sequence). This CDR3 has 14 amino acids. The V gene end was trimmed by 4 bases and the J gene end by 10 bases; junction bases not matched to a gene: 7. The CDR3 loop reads CSAKGLAGTNEQFF. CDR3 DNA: TGCAGTGCTAAGGGACTAGCGGGAACGAACGAGCAGTTCTTC.

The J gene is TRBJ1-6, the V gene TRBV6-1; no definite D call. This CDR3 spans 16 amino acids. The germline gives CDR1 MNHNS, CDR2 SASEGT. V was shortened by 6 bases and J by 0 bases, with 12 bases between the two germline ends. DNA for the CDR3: TGTGCCAGCAGACCGACGGATAGCTCCTATAATTCACCCCTCCACTTT. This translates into CASRPTDSSYNSPLHF.

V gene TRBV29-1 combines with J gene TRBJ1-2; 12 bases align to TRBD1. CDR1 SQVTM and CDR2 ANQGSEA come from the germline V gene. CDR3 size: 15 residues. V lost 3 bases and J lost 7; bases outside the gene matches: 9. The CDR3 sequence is CSVEGQGAVGGGYTF. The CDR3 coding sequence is TGCAGCGTTGAGGGACAGGGGGCCGTTGGAGGTGGCTACACCTTC.

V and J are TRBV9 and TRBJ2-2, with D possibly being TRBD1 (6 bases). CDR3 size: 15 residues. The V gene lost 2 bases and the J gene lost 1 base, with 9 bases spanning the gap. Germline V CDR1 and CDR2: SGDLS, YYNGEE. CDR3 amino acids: CASSVRGGNTGELFF. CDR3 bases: TGTGCCAGCAGCGTGAGAGGGGGGAACACCGGGGAGCTGTTTTTT.

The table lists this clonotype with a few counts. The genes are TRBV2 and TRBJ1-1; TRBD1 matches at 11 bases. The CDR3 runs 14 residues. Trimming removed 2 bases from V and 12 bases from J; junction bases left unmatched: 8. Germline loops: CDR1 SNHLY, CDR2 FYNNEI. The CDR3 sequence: CASSETAGQGVTFF. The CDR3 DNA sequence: TGTGCCAGCAGTGAAACTGCGGGACAGGGGGTAACTTTCTTT.

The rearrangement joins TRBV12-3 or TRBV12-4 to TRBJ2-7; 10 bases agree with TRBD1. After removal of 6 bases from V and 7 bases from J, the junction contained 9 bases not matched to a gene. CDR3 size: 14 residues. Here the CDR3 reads CASSRGTGVWEQYF. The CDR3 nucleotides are TGTGCCAGCAGCCGCGGGACAGGGGTTTGGGAGCAGTACTTC.

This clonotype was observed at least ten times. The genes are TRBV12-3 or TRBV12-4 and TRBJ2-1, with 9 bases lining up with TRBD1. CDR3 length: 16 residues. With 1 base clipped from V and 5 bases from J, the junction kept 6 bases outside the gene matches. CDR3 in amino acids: CASSLVGQGLNNEQFF. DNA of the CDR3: TGTGCCAGCAGTTTAGTGGGACAGGGCCTCAACAATGAGCAGTTCTTC.

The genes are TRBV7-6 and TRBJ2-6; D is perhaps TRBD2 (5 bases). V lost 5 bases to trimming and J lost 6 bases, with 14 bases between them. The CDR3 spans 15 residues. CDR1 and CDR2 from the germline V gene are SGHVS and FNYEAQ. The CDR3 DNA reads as TGTGCCAGCAGCATCCAGAGAGGGTTGGCCAACGTCCTGACTTTC. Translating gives CASSIQRGLANVLTF.

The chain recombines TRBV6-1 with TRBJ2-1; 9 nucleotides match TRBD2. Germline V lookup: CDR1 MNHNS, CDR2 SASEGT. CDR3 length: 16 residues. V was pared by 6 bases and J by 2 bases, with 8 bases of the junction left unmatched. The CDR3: CASSHLSGSTYNEQFF. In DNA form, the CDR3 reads TGTGCCAGCAGCCATCTTAGCGGGAGCACCTACAATGAGCAGTTCTTC.